This TCR beta chain was recovered during a study of shared clonotypes between healthy human individuals. In the study overall: Serving as donors were two women and a few men, whose ages spanned 18 to 49. General study points: Naive subsets, compared against memory subsets, generally had larger estimated richness values. Only a few donors were included, so the genetic and exposure-history diversity represented was limited.

A word on this clone: The antigen remains undetermined.

CDR3 size: 15 residues. Germline CDR1 MGHRA, CDR2 YSYEKL. J lost 4 bases, V lost 1 base, and 4 bases had no gene match. Naivety among CD8 cells was defined by CD45RO negativity and positive CCR7 selection, thereby excluding terminally differentiated effector memory CD45RA+ cells. The protocol was immunoSEQ multiplex PCR, while the TCRdb copy is restricted to in-frame clones and leaves out a portion. Of under 2,000,000 clones listed, approximately 94% are singletons. Sample: naive CD8+ T cells sorted from blood. The sequence was obtained from a young man in good health. The chain carries TRBV4-1 and TRBJ2-5; TRBD2 aligns across 9 bases. CDR3 nucleotide sequence: TGCGCCAGCAGCCAAGGTAGCGGGGGATTAGAGACCCAGTACTTC. Translating it yields CASSQGSGGLETQYF.